This T cell receptor beta chain was recovered during a study of CD4 T cells in relation to SARS-CoV-2 and coronaviruses. Study in general: TCR beta CDR3s were sequenced after 10-day antigen culture of PBMCs.

CD4+ T cells from unexposed donors were obtained before the COVID-19 pandemic (2011-2018). The cells were cultured for about ten days before CD4+ T cells were isolated. Unexposed-donor CD4+ T cells were probed with SARS-CoV-2 S/N and four cold-coronavirus spikes, cells permitting. Findings and caveats of the study: Compared with monoreactive clones, crossreactive clones showed significantly weaker SARS-CoV-2 expansion.

About this clone itself: The target antigen is unknown.

This table comes from immunoSEQ multiplex PCR, and its TCRdb copy is limited to in-frame clones, with some not included. The sample carries some 16,000 clones, approximately 80% recorded once. J lost 9 bases, V lost 3 bases, and 13 bases had no gene match. The CDR3 is made up of 16 amino acids. The germline CDR1 and CDR2 sequences are GTSNPN and SVGIG (reference sequence). The source of this sequence is a human donor in good health. The specimen was CD4+ T cells from PBMCs, cultured in vitro. This rearrangement joins TRBV30 to TRBJ2-1; TRBD2 agrees at 11 bases. As DNA, the CDR3 is TGTGCCTGGAGGCCGATTTCGACTAGCGGGACGGGTGAGCAGTTCTTC. Amino acid sequence: CAWRPISTSGTGEQFF.